This T cell receptor beta chain was sequenced for a study of blood T cell repertoires in COVID-19. Germline CDR1 SGHTA, CDR2 FQGNSA. The CDR3 runs 15 residues. Trimming took 5 bases from V and 14 from J; bases not matched to a gene: 15. Only in-frame clones appear in the TCRdb table, and some are missing; sequencing was by immunoSEQ multiplex PCR. The top ten clones hold roughly 2.2% of a sample with a few hundred thousand clones, over 75% of them seen once. The chain employs TRBV7-2 and TRBJ1-6, with 7 positions matching TRBD1. The TCR was taken from a young man who had recovered from COVID-19. What was sequenced was PBMCs or T cells enriched from blood (not recorded which). The CDR3 nucleotides read TGTGCCAGCAGCGATCCGGGACAGAGCCCTTTATCCCTCCACTTT. It encodes CASSDPGQSPLSLHF. The full variable domain, with the rest looked up from reference TRBV7-2 and TRBJ1-6, is GAGVSQSPSNKVTEKGKDVELRCDPISGHTALYWYRQSLGQGLEFLIYFQGNSAPDKSGLPSDRFSAERTGGSVSTLTIQRTQQEDSAVYLCASSDPGQSPLSLHFGNGTRLTVT.